This T cell receptor (beta chain) came from a study of CD4 and CD8 cells across lung adenocarcinoma regions. TCRdb re-analysed the PCR reads in MiXCR, keeping a single row per CDR3 protein. Among tens of thousands of distinct CDR3 sequences listed, 40% to 65% were seen once. In this sample, this clonotype turned up many times. The CDR3 is 15 amino acids. The V end was cut by 4 bases, the J end by 0 bases, with 11 bases between. From germline, CDR1 is MRHNA and CDR2 SNTAGT. Samples came from patients with localized non-small cell lung adenocarcinoma. The chain joins TRBV6-4 to TRBJ2-3; D is unclear. This clonotype originated in a male donor with lung adenocarcinoma. The CD4 and CD8 labels of this study may be unreliable. Sequenced material: CD4+ T cells from the center of a lung tumor. CDR3 coding DNA: TGTGCCAGCAGTGCCTTGACGTATAGCACAGATACGCAGTATTTT. It yields the protein CASSALTYSTDTQYF.